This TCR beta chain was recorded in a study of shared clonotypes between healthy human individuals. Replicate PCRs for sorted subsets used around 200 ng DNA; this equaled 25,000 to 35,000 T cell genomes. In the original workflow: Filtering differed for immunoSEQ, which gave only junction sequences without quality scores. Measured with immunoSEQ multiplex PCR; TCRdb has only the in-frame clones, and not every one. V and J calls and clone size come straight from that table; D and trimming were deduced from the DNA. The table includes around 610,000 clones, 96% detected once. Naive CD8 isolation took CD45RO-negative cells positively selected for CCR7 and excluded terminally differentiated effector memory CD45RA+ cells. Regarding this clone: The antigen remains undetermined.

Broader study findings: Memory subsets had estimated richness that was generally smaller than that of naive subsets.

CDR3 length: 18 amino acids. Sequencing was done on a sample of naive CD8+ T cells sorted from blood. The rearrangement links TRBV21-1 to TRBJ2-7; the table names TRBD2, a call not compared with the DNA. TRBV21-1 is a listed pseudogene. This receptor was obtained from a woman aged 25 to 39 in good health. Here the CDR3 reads CASRVQGTSGRGSYEQYF. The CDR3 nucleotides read TGTGCCAGCAGGGTACAGGGGACTAGCGGGAGAGGGAGCTACGAGCAGTACTTC.